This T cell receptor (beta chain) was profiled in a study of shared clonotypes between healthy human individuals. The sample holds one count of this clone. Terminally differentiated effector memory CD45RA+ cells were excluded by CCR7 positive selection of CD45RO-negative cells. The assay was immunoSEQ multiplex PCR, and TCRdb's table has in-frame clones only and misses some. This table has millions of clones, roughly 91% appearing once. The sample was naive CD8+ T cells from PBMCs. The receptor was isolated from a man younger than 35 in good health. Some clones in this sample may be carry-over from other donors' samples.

For the CDR3, the DNA is TGTGCCAGCAGCTTGGTTGAAAATCCTTCCTACGAGCAGTACTTC. Translating it yields CASSLVENPSYEQYF. The V gene is TRBV5-4, the J gene TRBJ2-7; D ambiguous. The germline CDR1 and CDR2 sequences are SGHNT and YYREEE (reference sequence). With 0 bases removed from V and 1 base from J, the gap between germline ends came to 11 bases. This CDR3 comprises 15 residues.